Below, 8 T cell receptor beta chains from the same sample are listed, as sequenced in a study of PD-1 blockade in classical Hodgkin lymphoma (TCRdb year 2020). The intended sense of this specimen's time point label: cycle 2 day 1 (C2D1) of nivolumab. Every trial patient had relapsed following autologous stem cell transplantation, and prior brentuximab vedotin exposure was what differed among cohorts A, B and C. Libraries were prepared through the immunoSEQ multiplex PCR assay. Here the immuneACCESS table is served through TCRdb, limited to in-frame sequences with V and J called. Missing clones are a known gap in these copies; in checked studies unresolved V genes cover under half, and the rest lacks a known reason. This sample gives about 110,000 clones in total; roughly 87% of them show up just once. The ten most abundant clones make up less than 20% of the sample. This sample comprised peripheral blood mononuclear cells (PBMCs), obtained before the second cycle of nivolumab. These receptors were taken from a human donor with classical Hodgkin lymphoma.

V usage is TRBV5-1 and J usage is TRBJ1-1, with 7 bases lining up with TRBD1. Trimming cost V 3 bases and J 1 base; bases outside gene matches: 3. CDR1 is SGHRS and CDR2 is YFSETQ in the germline V gene. This CDR3 region has 14 residues. The CDR3: CASSWDSRNTEAFF. CDR3 sequence (DNA): TGCGCCAGCAGCTGGGACAGTCGGAACACTGAAGCTTTCTTT.

This clone has only a few counts. V gene TRBV27 combines with J gene TRBJ2-7; 9 nucleotides line up with TRBD1. Germline V lookup: CDR1 MNHEY, CDR2 SMNVEV (reference sequence). The CDR3 sequence is 14 residues long. V lost 3 bases, J lost 5 bases, and 5 bases stayed unmatched. This CDR3 is CASSLAGQGDEQYF. In nucleotides, the CDR3 is TGTGCCAGCAGTTTGGCGGGACAGGGAGACGAGCAGTACTTC.

The rearrangement joins TRBV7-9 to TRBJ1-2, with TRBD1 matching 7 bases. V was clipped by 1 base and J by 6 bases; unmatched bases: 11. This CDR3 is 16 amino acids long. The V gene's germline CDR1 is SEHNR and CDR2 FQNEAQ (reference sequence). The CDR3 DNA reads as TGTGCCAGCAGCTTAGTGAACCACAGGGGTCGGGATGGCTACACCTTC. Amino acid sequence: CASSLVNHRGRDGYTF.

The rearrangement uses TRBV6-5 and TRBJ1-1, with D unclear. V was clipped by 0 bases and J by 2 bases, with 7 bases between them. The germline gives CDR1 MNHEY, CDR2 SVGAGI. This CDR3 contains 14 residues. The CDR3 DNA reads as TGTGCCAGCAGTTACTCGGAGGGAAACACTGAAGCTTTCTTT. Amino acids: CASSYSEGNTEAFF.

The chain recombines TRBV5-1 with TRBJ2-2; the D is unclear. Deletions cut 2 bases from V and 3 bases from J, with 2 bases between. CDR1 is SGHRS and CDR2 is YFSETQ in the germline V gene. CDR3 length: 12 residues. In DNA form, the CDR3 reads TGCGCCAGCAGCTTTCACACCGGGGAGCTGTTTTTT. Translating gives CASSFHTGELFF.

This chain joins TRBV29-1 and TRBJ2-1; D possibly corresponds to TRBD2 (6 bases). The V end lost 2 bases, the J end lost 7 bases, and 12 bases lay between the germline ends. Germline values: CDR1 SQVTM, CDR2 ANQGSEA. The CDR3 is made up of 13 amino acids. CDR3 sequence (DNA): TGCAGCGTTGAAAGCTGGACTACGAATGAGCAGTTCTTC. Translated, it gives CSVESWTTNEQFF.

This chain links TRBV10-2 with TRBJ2-5; 11 bases are shared with TRBD2. V dropped 4 bases and J dropped 0; count of bases not matched to a gene: 1. Germline values: CDR1 WSHSY, CDR2 SAAADI. The CDR3 runs 15 residues. In nucleotides, the CDR3 is TGCGCCAGCAGTGGACTAGCGGGGAACCAAGAGACCCAGTACTTC. Residues: CASSGLAGNQETQYF.

The sample holds a few counts of this clone. CDR3 loop: CASSDLPRETSYEQYF. The CDR3 nucleotides read TGTGCCAGCAGTGACCTCCCGCGGGAAACCTCCTACGAGCAGTACTTC. The rearrangement links TRBV2 to TRBJ2-7; tentatively, D is TRBD2 (6 bases). This CDR3 region has 16 residues. Germline V CDR1 and CDR2: SNHLY, FYNNEI. V lost 3 bases and J 0 bases, leaving 15 bases between the germline ends.